This T cell receptor beta chain was recovered during a study of shared clonotypes between healthy human individuals. Positive CCR7 selection of CD45RO-negative cells yielded the naive CD8 cells, and terminally differentiated effector memory CD45RA+ cells were excluded. Libraries were prepared by immunoSEQ multiplex PCR; TCRdb keeps only in-frame clonotypes and omits some of them. The table has just over 2,000,000 clones, about 95% seen once. Per the germline V gene, CDR1 is SGDLS and CDR2 is YYNGEE. V lost 4 bases to trimming and J lost 4 bases, with 12 bases between them. The CDR3 spans 14 residues.

V usage is TRBV9 and J usage is TRBJ2-1; D might be TRBD1 (6 bases). The receptor was derived from a man younger than 35 in good health. The sequenced sample consisted of naive CD8+ T cells sorted from blood. The DNA of the CDR3 is TGTGCCAGCAGCCCTCGGGACAATTACAATGAGCAGTTCTTC. This encodes CASSPRDNYNEQFF.